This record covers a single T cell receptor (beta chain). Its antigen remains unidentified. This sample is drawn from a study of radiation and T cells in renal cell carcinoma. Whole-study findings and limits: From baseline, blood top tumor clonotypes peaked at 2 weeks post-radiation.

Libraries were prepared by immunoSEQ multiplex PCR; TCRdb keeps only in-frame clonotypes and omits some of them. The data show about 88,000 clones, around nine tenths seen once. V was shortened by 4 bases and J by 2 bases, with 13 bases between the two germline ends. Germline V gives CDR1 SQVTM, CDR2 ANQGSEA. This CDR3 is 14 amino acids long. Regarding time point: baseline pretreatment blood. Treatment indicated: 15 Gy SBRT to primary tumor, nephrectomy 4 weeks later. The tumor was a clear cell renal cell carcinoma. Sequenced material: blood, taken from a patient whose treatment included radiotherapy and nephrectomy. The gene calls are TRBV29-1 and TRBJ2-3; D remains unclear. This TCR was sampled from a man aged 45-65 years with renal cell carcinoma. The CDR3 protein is CSVVGPRNTDTQYF. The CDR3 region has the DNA TGCAGCGTTGTGGGTCCCCGTAACACAGATACGCAGTATTTT.